Following are 4 T cell receptor beta chains from one sample sequenced in a study of OX40 agonist ivuxolimab in advanced cancers. Libraries were prepared by immunoSEQ multiplex PCR; TCRdb keeps only in-frame clonotypes and omits some of them. The sample yields more than 65,000 clones, around four fifths seen once. The sequences come from CD4+ or CD8+ T cells sorted from blood, collected in a trial of the OX40 agonist ivuxolimab. The receptor set was obtained from an adult with an advanced solid tumor such as melanoma, head and neck, liver or kidney cancer.

The chain employs TRBV7-9 and TRBJ2-1; 10 bases line up with TRBD2. This CDR3 spans 14 amino acids. J was trimmed by 7 bases and V by 4 bases; bases with no gene match: 4. Germline CDR1 SEHNR, CDR2 FQNEAQ (reference sequence). The CDR3 region is CASSSSGGINEQFF. Here the CDR3 DNA reads TGTGCCAGCAGCTCTAGCGGGGGTATAAATGAGCAGTTCTTC. Variable domain in full (rest from reference TRBV7-9 and TRBJ2-1): DTGVSQNPRHKITKRGQNVTFRCDPISEHNRLYWYRQTLGQGPEFLTYFQNEAQLEKSRLLSDRFSAERPKGSFSTLEIQRTEQGDSAMYLCASSSSGGINEQFFGPGTRLTVL.

The rearrangement joins TRBV28 to TRBJ2-5; TRBD2 aligns across 8 bases. The J call may not be correct, given that the DNA end is closer to TRBJ2-7. This CDR3 has 15 amino acids. Germline V gene lookup returns CDR1 MDHEN and CDR2 SYDVKM. The CDR3 region is CASSLGGGTSYEQYF. CDR3 sequence (DNA): TGTGCCAGCAGTTTAGGAGGGGGGACTAGCTACGAGCAGTACTTC.

The chain employs TRBV7-9 and TRBJ2-1; 7 bases line up with TRBD1. The CDR3 totals 16 residues. Germline V gene sequence: CDR1 SEHNR, CDR2 FQNEAQ (reference sequence). V was clipped by 1 base and J by 6 bases; unmatched bases: 9. The CDR3 nucleotides read TGTGCCAGCAGCTTAGTCCGGACAGGCAGGGGCAATGAGCAGTTCTTC. This translates into CASSLVRTGRGNEQFF.

V and J are TRBV2 and TRBJ1-5, with a tentative D call TRBD1 (6 bases). From germline, CDR1 is SNHLY and CDR2 FYNNEI. The CDR3 runs 16 residues. The V and J ends lost 3 bases and 7 bases respectively, with 19 bases between them. The DNA of the CDR3 is TGTGCCAGCAGTGACCCTGGGGGAGCAGGGGCACAGCCCCAGCATTTT. Amino acid sequence: CASSDPGGAGAQPQHF.